This entry is about one T cell receptor beta chain. This sample is part of a study of blood T cell repertoires in COVID-19. Study context: Whether acute or convalescent, the COVID-19 samples came from the United States, Italy and Spain.

Original data processing: Quantification of nucleated cells was approximated via reference gene primer amplification. Libraries were prepared by immunoSEQ multiplex PCR; TCRdb keeps only in-frame clonotypes and omits some of them. That table furnishes V, J and clone size, whereas the DNA furnished D and trimming. The data show 100,000 to 150,000 clones, with 70% to 75% seen just once and more than 5% held by the top ten. Germline CDR1 SGHRS, CDR2 YFSETQ. With V trimmed by 4 bases and J by 8 bases, 10 bases remained unmatched. This CDR3 contains 16 residues. The sample taken for sequencing was peripheral blood. The gene calls are TRBV5-1 and TRBJ1-6; TRBD1 aligns across 9 bases. This TCR came from a man between 60 and 75 years old with acute or convalescent COVID-19. The CDR3: CASSASTGGPDSPLHF. The CDR3 coding sequence is TGCGCCAGCAGCGCCAGTACAGGGGGCCCGGATTCACCCCTCCACTTT.